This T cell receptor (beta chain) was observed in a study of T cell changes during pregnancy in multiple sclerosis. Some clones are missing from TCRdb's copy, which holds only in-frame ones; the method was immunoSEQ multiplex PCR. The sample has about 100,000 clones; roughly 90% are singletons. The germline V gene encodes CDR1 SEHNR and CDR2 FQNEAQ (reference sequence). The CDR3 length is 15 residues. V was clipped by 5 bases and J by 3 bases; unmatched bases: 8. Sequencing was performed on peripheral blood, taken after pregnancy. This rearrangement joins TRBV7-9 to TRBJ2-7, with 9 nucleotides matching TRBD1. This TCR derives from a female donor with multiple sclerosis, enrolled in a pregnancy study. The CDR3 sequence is CASSKGQGTYYEQYF. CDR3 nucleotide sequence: TGTGCCAGCAGCAAAGGACAGGGGACCTACTACGAGCAGTACTTC.